The clone carrying this TCR beta chain was recorded a few times. CDR3 length equals 15 residues. The germline V gene encodes CDR1 KGHSH and CDR2 LQKENI. Trimming left V 2 bases short and J 8 bases short, with 16 bases between. This sample stems from a study of blood T cell repertoires in COVID-19. About the research overall: Samples came from the United States, Italy and Spain, spanning acute and convalescent COVID-19. T cells, B-cell-depleted T cells, or PBMCs supplied cDNA or gDNA.

In the original analysis: Amplification of reference gene primers was used by the study to estimate nucleated cell counts. Profiled with immunoSEQ multiplex PCR; TCRdb holds only in-frame clones, not every one. For V, J and clone size, that table is used; D and trimming come from the DNA. The table lists about 230,000 clones, roughly 87% of them singletons. Sequenced input: peripheral blood. The chain couples TRBV18 to TRBJ2-1; possible D gene TRBD1, 5 bases. This clonotype originated in a woman aged 18-35 years who had recovered from COVID-19. CDR3: CASSPSRGAPDEQFF. CDR3 bases: TGTGCCAGCTCACCATCCCGTGGGGCCCCCGATGAGCAGTTCTTC.